These 3 T cell receptor beta chains share one sample of origin, sequenced in a study of blood T cell repertoires in COVID-19. Assay: immunoSEQ multiplex PCR; the TCRdb copy retains only in-frame clones and omits some. The top ten hold around 21% of the sample, which has some 59,000 clones, over 60% seen once. What was sequenced was peripheral blood. The receptors stem from a man under 40 with COVID-19, enrolled during active disease.

The gene calls are TRBV12-5 and TRBJ1-4; the match to TRBD1 covers 11 bases. CDR1 is LGHNT and CDR2 is FRNRAP in the germline V gene. The V segment lost 8 bases and the J segment 8 bases; nucleotides outside the gene matches: 13. This CDR3 spans 16 amino acids. The chain's CDR3 is CASSRGDRGFGEKLFF. The CDR3 region has the DNA TGTGCTAGTTCCCGGGGGGACAGGGGGTTTGGAGAAAAACTGTTTTTT.

The gene calls are TRBV28 and TRBJ1-4; 8 bases map to TRBD1. J lost 8 bases, V lost 1 base, and 9 bases had no gene match. The CDR3 loop spans 16 amino acids. Germline V lookup: CDR1 MDHEN, CDR2 SYDVKM. Here the CDR3 reads CASSLYRTGRVEKLFF. CDR3 DNA: TGTGCCAGCAGTTTATACCGGACAGGGCGGGTGGAAAAACTGTTTTTT.

The rearrangement links TRBV29-1 to TRBJ1-6; TRBD1 matches 9 bases. The V segment lost 7 bases and the J segment 13 bases; nucleotides outside the gene matches: 11. This CDR3 has 13 amino acids. Germline CDR1 is SQVTM and CDR2 is ANQGSEA. The CDR3 is CSGRTGESMPLHF. Here the CDR3 DNA reads TGCAGCGGACGGACAGGGGAGTCGATGCCCCTCCACTTT.